The clone carrying this TCR beta chain was seen only a few times. The data originate from a study of blood T cell repertoires in COVID-19. For the study at large: Sample material is recorded as cDNA or gDNA derived from T cells, B-cell-depleted T cells, or PBMCs.

The assay was immunoSEQ multiplex PCR, and TCRdb's table has in-frame clones only and misses some. This sample has around 300,000 clones; over 80% occur once, and the top ten carry 5% to 6%. Enrolled through a virtual design, the participants were between 18 and 89 years of age and came from 24 US areas. V dropped 6 bases and J dropped 2; count of bases not matched to a gene: 6. The CDR3 runs to 15 residues. The germline gives CDR1 MNHEY, CDR2 SVGAGI. The source is a man younger than 40 who had recovered from COVID-19. This chain uses TRBV6-5 with TRBJ1-3; 8 bases agree with TRBD1. The sample comprised PBMCs or T cells enriched from blood (not recorded which). CDR3 in amino acids: CASSFDRGAGNTIYF. For the CDR3, the DNA is TGTGCCAGCAGCTTCGACAGGGGCGCTGGAAACACCATATATTTT.